The 27 T cell receptor beta chains below all came from one sample that was sequenced in a study of blood T cell repertoires in COVID-19. Only in-frame clones appear in the TCRdb table, and some are missing; sequencing was by immunoSEQ multiplex PCR. The table has a few hundred thousand clones, around 86% seen once. Sequenced material: peripheral blood. The receptors shown here come from a man aged 45-65 years with acute or convalescent COVID-19.

This chain links TRBV9 with TRBJ1-6; 8 bases fit TRBD1. Trimming took 1 base from V and 6 from J; bases not matched to a gene: 6. This CDR3 comprises 16 residues. Germline-derived CDR1 and CDR2 are SGDLS and YYNGEE. CDR3 in amino acids: CASSVSDRGGNSPLHF. CDR3 DNA sequence: TGTGCCAGCAGCGTATCCGACAGGGGTGGTAATTCACCCCTCCACTTT.

The chain recombines TRBV29-1 with TRBJ2-7, with TRBD1 matching over 9 bases. Germline V lookup: CDR1 SQVTM, CDR2 ANQGSEA. This CDR3 region has 12 residues. V lost 4 bases, J lost 5 bases, and 3 bases stayed unmatched. The CDR3 DNA reads as TGCAGCGTTGGGGACAGGGCAAACGAGCAGTACTTC. Translating gives CSVGDRANEQYF.

The chain is built from TRBV19 and TRBJ1-1; tentative D call: TRBD1 (5 bases). CDR1 is LNHDA, CDR2 SQIVND, per germline (reference sequence). The CDR3 has 14 amino acids. With 7 bases removed from V and 1 base from J, the gap between germline ends came to 13 bases. The CDR3 loop reads CASNTKGQNTEAFF. The CDR3 nucleotides read TGTGCCAGTAATACCAAGGGGCAGAACACTGAAGCTTTCTTT. Using reference TRBV19 and TRBJ1-1 for the parts outside the CDR3, the full variable domain is DGGITQSPKYLFRKEGQNVTLSCEQNLNHDAMYWYRQDPGQGLRLIYYSQIVNDFQKGDIAEGYSVSREKKESFPLTVTSAQKNPTAFYLCASNTKGQNTEAFFGQGTRLTVV.

The chain joins TRBV30 to TRBJ1-2; the match to TRBD1 covers 7 bases. Looked up from germline, CDR1 is GTSNPN and CDR2 is SVGIG (reference sequence). This CDR3 region has 11 residues. The J segment lost 6 bases and the V segment lost 6 bases, leaving 4 bases of the junction unmatched. The CDR3: CACGQVHGYTF. CDR3 coding DNA: TGTGCCTGTGGACAGGTCCATGGCTACACCTTC.

On this clone itself: The identical CDR3 is also encoded by other nucleotide sequences in the sample. The chain is built from TRBV4-1 and TRBJ1-5; D may be TRBD1 (5 bases). V was cut by 0 bases and J by 2 bases, with 8 bases left in between. Per germline, CDR1 MGHRA and CDR2 YSYEKL. The CDR3 sequence is 15 residues long. The CDR3 region is CASSQDGGGNQPQHF. In DNA form, the CDR3 reads TGCGCCAGCAGCCAAGATGGAGGGGGCAATCAGCCCCAGCATTTT.

V usage is TRBV9 and J usage is TRBJ2-2; the match to TRBD1 covers 10 bases. Per germline, CDR1 SGDLS and CDR2 YYNGEE. The CDR3 runs 18 residues. Trimming took 0 bases from V and 6 from J; bases not matched to a gene: 11. CDR3 nucleotides: TGTGCCAGCAGCGTAGCTACAGGGGGACAGGGGATTCCCGGGGAGCTGTTTTTT. Protein sequence: CASSVATGGQGIPGELFF.

This clone was seen only once. The J gene is TRBJ2-4, the V gene TRBV19, with D perhaps TRBD1 (5 bases). Trimming pared 3 bases from V and 1 base from J, leaving 10 bases between. The germline V gene has CDR1 LNHDA and CDR2 SQIVND (reference sequence). This CDR3 has 15 residues. The chain's CDR3 is CASSMGQGAKNIQYF. The CDR3 nucleotides read TGTGCCAGTAGTATGGGTCAGGGTGCCAAAAACATTCAGTACTTC.

This clone is a singleton in its sample. V gene TRBV27 combines with J gene TRBJ1-2; 10 bases fit TRBD1. The CDR3 consists of 14 residues. Germline trimming cut 5 bases from V and 7 bases from J; bases unmatched to any gene: 7. CDR1 and CDR2 from the germline V gene are MNHEY and SMNVEV (reference sequence). This CDR3 reads CASSPIGQGGGYTF. As DNA, the CDR3 is TGTGCCAGCAGTCCAATCGGACAGGGGGGTGGCTACACCTTC.

This clone was recorded only once. V usage is TRBV18 and J usage is TRBJ2-2; TRBD2 might be the D (6 bases). V lost 3 bases to trimming and J lost 6 bases, with 14 bases between them. In germline, CDR1 is KGHSH, CDR2 LQKENI. The CDR3 runs to 15 residues. The CDR3 DNA reads as TGTGCCAGCTCACCGCCGGGGGAGCAGGCCGGGGAGCTGTTTTTT. It translates to CASSPPGEQAGELFF. The full variable domain, rest sourced from reference TRBV18 and TRBJ2-2, is NAGVMQNPRHLVRRRGQEARLRCSPMKGHSHVYWYRQLPEEGLKFMVYLQKENIIDESGMPKERFSAEFPKEGPSILRIQQVVRGDSAAYFCASSPPGEQAGELFFGEGSRLTVL.

The V gene is TRBV20-1, the J gene TRBJ2-7; 12 bases are a match to TRBD2. Per the germline V gene, CDR1 is DFQATT and CDR2 is SNEGSKA (reference sequence). V lost 3 bases and J lost 6; bases outside the gene matches: 3. This CDR3 has 13 residues. The CDR3 here is CSASLTSGGEQYF. CDR3 nucleotide sequence: TGCAGTGCTAGTCTGACTAGCGGGGGCGAGCAGTACTTC.

The rearrangement uses TRBV10-3 and TRBJ2-2, with D hard to call. Per germline, CDR1 ENHRY and CDR2 SYGVKD. The CDR3 consists of 14 residues. Trimming shortened V by 8 bases and J by 6 bases, and 16 bases separated the two germline ends. The CDR3 DNA sequence: TGTGCCATCCGCGGAGAGGCTGGTGCCGGGGAGCTGTTTTTT. Amino acid sequence: CAIRGEAGAGELFF.

This chain links TRBV11-2 with TRBJ1-2; the match to TRBD1 covers 9 bases. This CDR3 region has 17 residues. Germline CDR1 SGHAT, CDR2 FQNNGV. With V trimmed by 5 bases and J by 1 base, 11 bases remained unmatched. CDR3 sequence (DNA): TGTGCCAGCAGCCTTTCCGGGACAGGGAGGAGTAACTATGGCTACACCTTC. Amino acids: CASSLSGTGRSNYGYTF.

The chain recombines TRBV5-1 with TRBJ2-1; 7 bases match TRBD2. Per the germline V gene, CDR1 is SGHRS and CDR2 is YFSETQ. The CDR3 has 14 amino acids. J lost 5 bases, V lost 3 bases, and 5 bases had no gene match. The CDR3 bases are TGCGCCAGCAGCTATCCCGGGAGGAACAATGAGCAGTTCTTC. Encoded protein: CASSYPGRNNEQFF.

The chain joins TRBV18 to TRBJ1-6; D perhaps matches TRBD1 (5 bases). The V end lost 6 bases, the J end lost 0 bases, and 12 bases lay between the germline ends. The CDR3 has 16 amino acids. The germline gives CDR1 KGHSH, CDR2 LQKENI. CDR3 bases: TGTGCCAGCTCCCAGGGCCCTGGCTCCTATAATTCACCCCTCCACTTT. It codes for CASSQGPGSYNSPLHF.

The CDR3 loop is CASSRDRGGYEQYF. CDR3 in DNA: TGTGCCAGTAGTCGGGACAGGGGAGGCTACGAGCAGTACTTC. The genes are TRBV19 and TRBJ2-7; 10 bases agree with TRBD1. V was clipped by 5 bases and J by 3 bases; unmatched bases: 4. CDR3 size: 14 residues. Germline V gene data show CDR1 as LNHDA and CDR2 as SQIVND (reference sequence).

V usage is TRBV15 and J usage is TRBJ1-5; TRBD1 might be the D (6 bases). The CDR3 sequence is 14 residues long. Germline V gene sequence: CDR1 LNHNV, CDR2 YYDKDF (reference sequence). Deletions cut 8 bases from V and 6 bases from J, with 17 bases between. In DNA form, the CDR3 reads TGTGCCACCGGGTCGGCAGGGGCGGGTCAGCCCCAGCATTTT. Translated: CATGSAGAGQPQHF.

V usage is TRBV25-1 and J usage is TRBJ1-6, with D hard to call. The CDR3 has 13 residues. From germline, CDR1 is MGHDK and CDR2 SYGVNS. The ends were cut back, 5 bases at V and 4 bases at J, with 6 bases in the middle. The CDR3 sequence: CASSSGYNSPLHF. CDR3 bases: TGTGCCAGCAGTTCCGGGTATAATTCACCCCTCCACTTT. Complete variable domain (other parts from reference TRBV25-1 and TRBJ1-6): EADIYQTPRYLVIGTGKKITLECSQTMGHDKMYWYQQDPGMELHLIHYSYGVNSTEKGDLSSESTVSRIRTEHFPLTLESARPSHTSQYLCASSSGYNSPLHFGNGTRLTVT.

The V and J genes are TRBV5-4 and TRBJ2-3; maybe TRBD2 (6 bases). Germline V gene lookup returns CDR1 SGHNT and CDR2 YYREEE (reference sequence). This CDR3 is built from 13 residues. Trimming removed 1 base at V and 11 bases at J, with 14 bases between. The CDR3 bases are TGTGCCAGCAGCTTGTCTAGCGACGTTGAGCAGTATTTT. Its translation: CASSLSSDVEQYF.

The gene calls are TRBV30 and TRBJ2-7, with D perhaps TRBD1 (6 bases). Germline loops: CDR1 GTSNPN, CDR2 SVGIG (reference sequence). The CDR3 has 14 residues. Trimming took 5 bases from V and 0 from J, leaving 14 bases between them. This chain's CDR3 is CAWDRDTFSYEQYF. CDR3 DNA: TGTGCCTGGGACCGGGACACCTTCTCCTACGAGCAGTACTTC.

The chain recombines TRBV9 with TRBJ1-1; 8 nucleotides match TRBD1. Trimming removed 4 bases from V and 8 bases from J; junction bases left unmatched: 4. This CDR3 contains 12 residues. The germline CDR1 and CDR2 sequences are SGDLS and YYNGEE. The CDR3: CASSTRQGEAFF. The CDR3 DNA follows: TGTGCCAGCAGCACCCGACAGGGGGAAGCTTTCTTT.

This rearrangement joins TRBV27 to TRBJ2-7, with TRBD2 as a possible D gene (5 bases). Trimming removed 4 bases at V and 2 bases at J, with 18 bases between. The length of the CDR3 is 16 residues. Germline CDR1 MNHEY, CDR2 SMNVEV (reference sequence). The CDR3 sequence: CASSSPQRQRPYEQYF. The DNA for the CDR3 is TGTGCCAGCAGTTCCCCACAGCGCCAGCGGCCCTACGAGCAGTACTTC.

The V and J genes are TRBV19 and TRBJ1-1, with 9 positions matching TRBD1. Germline-derived CDR1 and CDR2 are LNHDA and SQIVND (reference sequence). With 5 bases clipped from V and 3 bases from J, the junction kept 10 bases outside the gene matches. The CDR3 totals 16 residues. For the CDR3, the DNA is TGTGCCAGTAGTCTACGTGGACAGGGGCGGTACACTGAAGCTTTCTTT. Translated: CASSLRGQGRYTEAFF.

The chain combines TRBV7-6 with TRBJ2-7, with D unclear. Trimming took off 1 base at V and 0 bases at J, with 10 bases between the two ends. The CDR3 consists of 15 residues. From germline, CDR1 is SGHVS and CDR2 FNYEAQ. In DNA, the CDR3 is TGTGCCAGCAGCTTAGAAGGAAGGAGCTCCTACGAGCAGTACTTC. It specifies CASSLEGRSSYEQYF.

The chain links TRBV7-9 to TRBJ1-2; no firm D call. Deletions cut 7 bases from V and 6 bases from J, with 15 bases between. CDR3 length equals 13 residues. Germline loops: CDR1 SEHNR, CDR2 FQNEAQ (reference sequence). The CDR3 sequence: CASTEERRDGYTF. DNA of the CDR3: TGTGCCAGCACTGAAGAGAGGAGGGATGGCTACACCTTC.

The rearrangement joins TRBV7-8 to TRBJ1-4; D remains ambiguous. Looked up from germline, CDR1 is SGHVS and CDR2 is FQNEAQ. The length of the CDR3 is 14 residues. V shed 2 bases and J shed 4 bases, with 8 bases lying between them. CDR3 sequence (DNA): TGTGCCAGCAGCTTACCCCAGTTTAATGAAAAACTGTTTTTT. This sequence encodes CASSLPQFNEKLFF.

V and J are TRBV5-1 and TRBJ2-2; TRBD1 agrees at 11 bases. With 3 bases clipped from V and 4 bases from J, the junction kept 5 bases outside the gene matches. Germline-derived CDR1 and CDR2 are SGHRS and YFSETQ. The CDR3 is made up of 16 amino acids. The CDR3 sequence: CASSWTGGAGTGELFF. The CDR3 DNA is TGCGCCAGCAGCTGGACAGGGGGCGCGGGCACCGGGGAGCTGTTTTTT.

This clone was seen once. The chain couples TRBV6-5 to TRBJ2-4; possible D gene TRBD2, 5 bases. The CDR3 runs to 14 residues. The ends were cut back, 6 bases at V and 1 base at J, with 10 bases in the middle. CDR1 is MNHEY and CDR2 is SVGAGI in the germline V gene. CDR3 nucleotides: TGTGCCAGCAGGCCCGAGGGCGCCAAAAACATTCAGTACTTC. Translation gives CASRPEGAKNIQYF.